The 5 T cell receptor beta chains in this list originate from one sample, sequenced in a study of human T cells and chemical hapten exposure. Stated time point: patch test 1, 2 weeks after DPC sensitization. Treatment of the sample: therapeutic diphenylcyclopropenone sensitization with weekly scalp DPC. Blood, whole and unfractionated, served as the source for total RNA extraction. In TCRdb, the RACE reads were re-called with MiXCR into one record per CDR3 protein. The data contain some 52,000 distinct CDR3 sequences, approximately 9.9% of them seen just once; the ten biggest clones take up under 2%. The sample was whole blood, taken in connection with sensitization to the hapten diphenylcyclopropenone (DPC). The receptors originated from a woman aged 40 to 50 with alopecia areata. Some clones in this sample may be carry-over from other donors' samples.

CDR3: CASSQLYGTSGMAGTDTGELFF. Written as DNA, the CDR3 is TGTGCCAGCAGCCAACTTTACGGGACTAGCGGGATGGCGGGTACGGACACCGGGGAGCTGTTTTTT. The chain employs TRBV4-2 and TRBJ2-2; 13 bases are a match to TRBD2. In germline, CDR1 is LGHNA, CDR2 YNFKEQ. This CDR3 is 22 amino acids long. Trimming cost V 2 bases and J 3 bases; bases outside gene matches: 18.

There are a few counts of this clonotype. In nucleotides, the CDR3 is TGCAGTGCGAGGGACAGGGAGAGCTCCTACGAGCAGTACTTC. It is translated as CSARDRESSYEQYF. The chain uses TRBV20-1 and TRBJ2-7, with 9 bases aligning to TRBD1. The germline gives CDR1 DFQATT, CDR2 SNEGSKA (reference sequence). The V gene end was trimmed by 6 bases and the J gene end by 0 bases; junction bases not matched to a gene: 6. This CDR3 has 14 amino acids.

This clonotype has only a few counts. The J gene is TRBJ2-1, the V gene TRBV11-2; tentatively, D is TRBD2 (5 bases). V was trimmed by 1 base and J by 4 bases, leaving 11 bases between them. CDR1 is SGHAT, CDR2 FQNNGV, per germline. CDR3 length: 15 amino acids. The CDR3 reads CASSLGGSAYNEQFF. DNA of the CDR3: TGTGCCAGCAGCTTAGGTGGGAGTGCGTACAATGAGCAGTTCTTC.

This clonotype was seen repeatedly, ten times or more. This chain links TRBV2 with TRBJ2-5; D not resolved. Germline CDR1 reads SNHLY; CDR2 reads FYNNEI. The CDR3 totals 15 residues. V was shortened by 1 base and J by 5 bases, with 14 bases between the two germline ends. The CDR3 DNA is TGTGCCAGCAGTGAAGGGGCAGCCCACGAGGAGACCCAGTACTTC. It encodes CASSEGAAHEETQYF.

This clonotype was counted a few times. The rearrangement joins TRBV28 to TRBJ2-3; 8 bases are shared with TRBD1. The CDR3 runs 15 residues. Germline CDR1 MDHEN, CDR2 SYDVKM. J lost 7 bases, V lost 3 bases, and 9 bases had no gene match. The CDR3 protein is CASSFAPGGANTQYF. DNA of the CDR3: TGTGCCAGCAGTTTTGCTCCAGGGGGCGCAAATACGCAGTATTTT.